The rows below give T cell receptor beta chains drawn from one sample of a study of cytomegalovirus exposure and HLA in healthy donors. TCRdb's copy holds only in-frame clones and misses some; the assay was immunoSEQ multiplex PCR. The sample lists 150,000 to 180,000 clones; 60% to 80% were seen once. The specimen sequenced was PBMCs. Every receptor here comes from a man under 40 in good health and CMV-seropositive. Each CDR3 is given with its conserved first and last residue. D genes are given only for firm matches. The size of a clone is reported for some rows only, either as once, few or many, or as a class for expanded clones.

V	J	size	D	CDR3	DNA
TRBV7-9	TRBJ2-3	NA	TRBD2	CASSLGVAGGGQYF	TGTGCCAGCAGCTTAGGGGTAGCGGGAGGCGGGCAGTATTTT
TRBV9	TRBJ2-1	NA	TRBD2	CASSVVPSGDEQFF	TGTGCCAGCAGCGTAGTCCCTAGCGGAGATGAGCAGTTCTTC
TRBV11-2	TRBJ1-1	NA	NA	CASRADSYTEAFF	TGTGCCAGCAGAGCCGACAGTTACACTGAAGCTTTCTTT
TRBV19	TRBJ2-7	NA	NA	CASTSFRGEQYF	TGTGCCAGTACGAGTTTTCGTGGCGAGCAGTACTTC
TRBV2	TRBJ1-2	NA	NA	CASRVDSANYGYTF	TGTGCCAGCAGAGTTGACAGCGCTAACTATGGCTACACCTTC
TRBV6-1	TRBJ2-1	few	TRBD1	CASSIDRVPDNEQFF	TGTGCCAGCAGTATAGACAGGGTCCCCGACAATGAGCAGTTCTTC
TRBV9	TRBJ2-3	NA	NA	CASSVVDTDTQYF	TGTGCCAGCAGCGTAGTAGACACAGATACGCAGTATTTT
TRBV4-1	TRBJ2-2	NA	NA	CASSQDPYDRANTGELFF	TGCGCCAGCAGCCAAGATCCCTATGACAGAGCGAACACCGGGGAGCTGTTTTTT
TRBV29-1	TRBJ1-2	NA	TRBD1	CSVSGQVVSYTF	TGCAGCGTCAGCGGACAGGTCGTAAGCTACACCTTC
TRBV27	TRBJ2-1	NA	NA	CASSFRRSAGNRNEQFF	TGTGCCAGCAGTTTTAGACGGTCGGCGGGGAACCGCAATGAGCAGTTCTTC
TRBV5-1	TRBJ2-7	NA	TRBD1	CASSWGQGAFYEQYF	TGCGCCAGCAGCTGGGGACAGGGGGCGTTTTACGAGCAGTACTTC
TRBV28	TRBJ2-5	NA	TRBD2	CASSPDLAGRQETQYF	TGTGCCAGCAGCCCTGATCTAGCGGGAAGGCAAGAGACCCAGTACTTC
TRBV15	TRBJ2-5	NA	TRBD2	CATSRDRAGRETQYF	TGTGCCACCAGCAGAGATCGAGCGGGAAGAGAGACCCAGTACTTC
TRBV27	TRBJ2-7	NA	TRBD2	CASSSMSGRGEQYF	TGTGCCAGCAGTTCCATGAGCGGGAGAGGCGAGCAGTACTTC
TRBV5-6	TRBJ1-2	NA	TRBD1	CASSLLDRGRPDGYTF	TGTGCCAGCAGCTTATTGGACAGGGGGCGCCCGGATGGCTACACCTTC
TRBV28	TRBJ1-1	once	NA	CASSPGTTNTEAFF	TGTGCCAGCAGTCCGGGGACAACGAACACTGAAGCTTTCTTT
TRBV6-5	TRBJ2-1	few	NA	CASSYSSGRGCEQFF	TGTGCCAGCAGTTACTCTAGTGGGAGGGGGTGTGAGCAGTTCTTC
TRBV5-1	TRBJ2-1	NA	NA	CASSLTGFPDNEQFF	TGCGCCAGCAGCTTGACAGGGTTTCCAGACAATGAGCAGTTCTTC
TRBV10-2	TRBJ2-3	NA	TRBD2	CASRALAGWGDTQYF	TGCGCCAGCAGAGCACTAGCGGGATGGGGAGATACGCAGTATTTT
TRBV5-1	TRBJ2-3	NA	NA	CASSLAPAGPREADTQYF	TGCGCCAGCAGCTTGGCCCCGGCGGGCCCCAGAGAGGCAGATACGCAGTATTTT
TRBV30	TRBJ2-1	NA	TRBD2	CAWSAAGTNYDEQFF	TGTGCCTGGAGTGCAGCGGGAACGAACTACGATGAGCAGTTCTTC
TRBV28	TRBJ2-4	few	NA	CASSQPVAKNIQYF	TGTGCCAGCAGCCAACCAGTAGCCAAAAACATTCAGTACTTC
TRBV14	TRBJ2-7	NA	NA	CASSQDYQGVEQYF	TGTGCCAGCAGCCAAGATTACCAGGGTGTCGAGCAGTACTTC
TRBV29-1	TRBJ2-1	once	TRBD2	CSVDLAGGRNEQFF	TGCAGCGTTGATCTGGCGGGAGGCAGGAATGAGCAGTTCTTC
TRBV10-3	TRBJ2-7	NA	NA	CAISARADEQYF	TGTGCCATCAGTGCCAGGGCAGACGAGCAGTACTTC
TRBV2	TRBJ2-5	few	TRBD2	CASLPGGGSIGDQYF	TGTGCCAGCCTACCCGGGGGGGGATCGATAGGAGACCAGTACTTC
TRBV6-5	TRBJ2-3	NA	TRBD2	CASRTGGEGTDTQYF	TGTGCCAGCAGGACGGGGGGGGAAGGCACAGATACGCAGTATTTT
TRBV28	TRBJ1-5	NA	NA	CASSPRTEYSNQPQHF	TGTGCCAGCAGTCCGAGGACAGAGTATAGCAATCAGCCCCAGCATTTT